The clone carrying this T cell receptor beta chain was detected only once. The record originates from a study of Ad26.COV2.S vaccination and SARS-CoV-2 variants. Across the whole study: The Ad26.COV2.S arm of the COV1001 trial was where the donor was placed. In the study, Ad26.COV2.S was injected intramuscularly once, or twice 56 days apart.

Treatment reported: roughly 19 received Ad26.COV2.S at low or high dose, single or two shots; about 5 received placebo; per-sample allocation not given. At day 63 after the first vaccine or placebo injection, samples were drawn. The V and J ends lost 3 bases and 2 bases, in that order; junction bases with no gene match: 6. CDR1 MGHDK and CDR2 SYGVNS come from the germline V gene. This CDR3 contains 15 residues. Clones were sequenced by immunoSEQ multiplex PCR, and TCRdb holds only the in-frame ones, with some missing. Of approximately 450,000 clones in the sample, 90% are singletons; the top ten hold over 9%.

The origin of this receptor is a person aged 18-65 years who received the Ad26.COV2.S COVID-19 vaccine or a placebo. The sample was peripheral blood, taken in a trial of Ad26.COV2.S vaccine versus placebo. The chain is built from TRBV25-1 and TRBJ1-1, with TRBD1 matching over 7 bases. The CDR3 coding sequence is TGTGCCAGCAGTGACCCCACAGGGGATAACACTGAAGCTTTCTTT. It encodes CASSDPTGDNTEAFF.